One and the same sample provided the 14 T cell receptor beta chains below, sequenced in a study of response to subunit inactivated influenza vaccine (dated 2018 in TCRdb). Libraries were made using RT-PCR. The sequencing machine was an Illumina HiSeq 2500. TCRdb applied fastp at Q25 and MiXCR to the public reads, then kept only in-frame beta chains. Entries are consolidated by CDR3 protein sequence, retaining the most common genes and DNA. The sample table holds around 540,000 distinct CDR3 sequences, of which approximately 10% were seen once. The ten biggest clones cover 10% of the sample. Sequenced material: PBMCs from blood, taken on the day of vaccination. All receptors derive from a man in his forties or fifties who received an inactivated influenza vaccine. Donor details come from another sample of the same person, matched by shared clones.

This clonotype was found a few times. The chain recombines TRBV20-1 with TRBJ2-5, with 8 bases fitting TRBD2. This CDR3 region has 14 residues. CDR1 is DFQATT, CDR2 SNEGSKA, per germline (reference sequence). The CDR3 region has the DNA TGCAGCTATGGAGCCCAGCGGGGGCAGGAGACCCAGTACTTC. Protein sequence: CSYGAQRGQETQYF.

CDR3 in DNA: TGTGCCATCAGTGAACTCCGGACAGGGTCCGACTATGGCTACACCTTC. Translating gives CAISELRTGSDYGYTF. The genes are TRBV10-3 and TRBJ1-2; TRBD1 matches at 8 bases. Germline trimming cut 3 bases from V and 3 bases from J; bases unmatched to any gene: 9. CDR1 and CDR2 (germline): ENHRY, SYGVKD. The length of the CDR3 is 16 residues.

The chain couples TRBV6-1 to TRBJ2-5; D is undetermined. V was cut by 1 base and J by 1 base, with 10 bases left in between. The CDR3 is made up of 15 amino acids. The V gene's germline CDR1 is MNHNS and CDR2 SASEGT. The CDR3: CASSEVGGFQETQYF. The CDR3 DNA follows: TGTGCCAGCAGTGAAGTCGGCGGCTTCCAAGAGACCCAGTACTTC.

This clonotype occurred a few times. This chain uses TRBV4-1 with TRBJ2-7; 7 bases match TRBD1. The germline V gene has CDR1 MGHRA and CDR2 YSYEKL. The CDR3 is 14 amino acids. V lost 4 bases to trimming and J lost 1 base; unmatched junction nucleotides: 4. CDR3 in DNA: TGCGCCAGCAGCCGTGGGGACAGTTCCTACGAGCAGTACTTC. It codes for CASSRGDSSYEQYF.

Ten or more counts support this clonotype. This chain joins TRBV19 and TRBJ2-1, with 8 nucleotides matching TRBD2. V shed 7 bases and J 4 bases; nucleotides not matched to a gene: 9. This CDR3 has 15 residues. From germline, CDR1 is LNHDA and CDR2 SQIVND (reference sequence). The CDR3 region has the DNA TGTGCCAGTACAGCGGCGGGGGGATGGTACAATGAGCAGTTCTTC. This codes for CASTAAGGWYNEQFF.

The CDR3 DNA sequence: TGTGCCAGCAGTGAAGCGCGTGCCTCCCAAGAGACCCAGTACTTC. Its translation: CASSEARASQETQYF. The gene calls are TRBV2 and TRBJ2-5; D is undetermined. Germline lookup yields CDR1 SNHLY and CDR2 FYNNEI. V was shortened by 0 bases and J by 1 base, with 9 bases between the two germline ends. The CDR3 is 15 residues long. Complete variable domain (other parts from reference TRBV2 and TRBJ2-5): EPEVTQTPSHQVTQMGQEVILRCVPISNHLYFYWYRQILGQKVEFLVSFYNNEISEKSEIFDDQFSVERPDGSNFTLKIRSTKLEDSAMYFCASSEARASQETQYFGPGTRLLVL.

Only a few counts were recorded for this clonotype. V and J are TRBV5-1 and TRBJ2-5, with D hard to call. V was cut by 6 bases and J by 7 bases, with 10 bases left in between. Germline V CDR1 and CDR2: SGHRS, YFSETQ. There are 11 residues in the CDR3. The CDR3 sequence: CASILGGTQYF. CDR3 nucleotide sequence: TGCGCCAGCATCCTGGGCGGGACCCAGTACTTC.

This clonotype was observed many times. The rearrangement links TRBV12-3 or TRBV12-4 to TRBJ1-1, with D maybe TRBD1 (6 bases). The germline V and J ends were trimmed by 7 bases and 4 bases, with 16 bases remaining between them. CDR3 length: 14 residues. The CDR3 loop is CASNPGGRGTEAFF. The CDR3 DNA sequence: TGTGCCAGCAACCCTGGGGGGCGGGGCACTGAAGCTTTCTTT.

This clonotype showed up many times. The chain employs TRBV7-2 and TRBJ1-2; D is ambiguous. CDR1 and CDR2 (germline): SGHTA, FQGNSA. CDR3 size: 15 residues. The ends were cut back, 0 bases at V and 0 bases at J, with 8 bases in the middle. The CDR3 bases are TGTGCCAGCAGCTTAGCCGGACTAGCTAACTATGGCTACACCTTC. Translation: CASSLAGLANYGYTF.

This clonotype was observed a few times. The chain recombines TRBV4-3 with TRBJ2-5; D is possibly TRBD1 (7 bases). Germline CDR1 is LGHNA and CDR2 is YSLEER. The CDR3 runs to 16 residues. The V end lost 0 bases, the J end lost 5 bases, and 16 bases lay between the germline ends. CDR3 nucleotides: TGCGCCAGCAGCCAAGACGGGACTGACAGGGCGGAGACCCAGTACTTC. Translated, it gives CASSQDGTDRAETQYF.

This clonotype was counted ten times or more. The chain uses TRBV5-5 and TRBJ2-1; 8 bases fit TRBD1. J lost 3 bases, V lost 4 bases, and 6 bases had no gene match. The germline V gene has CDR1 SGHKS and CDR2 YYEKEE (reference sequence). The CDR3 runs 15 residues. CDR3 in amino acids: CASSVGQGGYNEQFF. For the CDR3, the DNA is TGTGCCAGCAGCGTAGGACAGGGAGGCTACAATGAGCAGTTCTTC.

The chain uses TRBV7-2 and TRBJ2-2; D is possibly TRBD2 (6 bases). V lost 1 base and J lost 0, with 9 bases in between. The germline V gene has CDR1 SGHTA and CDR2 FQGNSA. The CDR3 loop spans 16 amino acids. CDR3 DNA sequence: TGTGCCAGCAGCTTAGTGGGGGGTCCGAACACCGGGGAGCTGTTTTTT. This sequence encodes CASSLVGGPNTGELFF.

A note on this clonotype: A much larger clone sits a single nucleotide away, making a read error possible. The CDR3 loop reads CASRQTGRYQQYF. CDR3 sequence (DNA): TGTGCCAGCAGACAGACAGGGCGCTACCAGCAGTACTTC. This chain links TRBV28 with TRBJ2-7; 7 bases are a match to TRBD1. The CDR3 sequence is 13 residues long. Germline V CDR1 and CDR2: MDHEN, SYDVKM.

The V and J genes are TRBV12-3 or TRBV12-4 and TRBJ2-4; D possibly matches TRBD1 or TRBD2 (5 bases each). CDR3 length: 14 amino acids. V lost 3 bases and J lost 2, with 8 bases in between. The CDR3 region has the DNA TGTGCCAGCAGTTTGTCGGGACCCAAAAACATTCAGTACTTC. Residues: CASSLSGPKNIQYF.